This TCR beta chain was captured by sequencing in a study of blood T cell repertoires in COVID-19. Study-wide context: COVID-19 samples from acute and convalescent phases originated in the United States, Italy and Spain. PBMCs, B-cell-depleted T cells, or T cells were the source of the cDNA or gDNA that made up the material.

In the authors' methods: For nucleated cells, counts were estimated from reference gene primer amplification. Clones were read by immunoSEQ multiplex PCR, and TCRdb kept only the in-frame ones, dropping some. The V and J calls and clone size were taken over from that table, and D and trimming were inferred from the DNA. The sample holds 200,000 to 250,000 clones; about 79% are singletons and the top ten take around 9.5%. The CDR3 totals 14 residues. V lost 5 bases and J 3 bases, leaving 8 bases between the germline ends. Germline V CDR1 and CDR2: SGHTA, FQGNSA. Sequenced sample: peripheral blood. The receptor was derived from a man in his forties or fifties with active or convalescent COVID-19. The chain carries TRBV7-2 and TRBJ1-6, with a possible D match to TRBD1 (5 bases). CDR3 coding DNA: TGTGCCAGCAGCCCGACAGACTATAATTCACCCCTCCACTTT. The encoded protein is CASSPTDYNSPLHF.